Shown below are 25 T cell receptor beta chains from a single sample sequenced in a study of stem cell transplantation in POMP-related autoinflammatory disease (dated by TCRdb to 2020 to 2022). The intended sense of this specimen's time point label: after hematopoietic stem cell transplant. Library method: the immunoSEQ multiplex PCR assay. Here the immuneACCESS table is served through TCRdb, limited to in-frame sequences with V and J called. Missing clones are a known gap in these copies; in checked studies unresolved V genes cover under half, and the rest lacks a known reason. The sample records roughly 70,000 clones, approximately 91% of which are singletons. Around 0.72% of the sample belongs to the ten largest clones. The specimen comprised CD4+ T cells from PBMCs, sampled after stem cell transplantation. These receptors all stem from a human patient with POMP-related autoinflammation and immune dysregulation (PRAID). After transplantation, some T cells may belong to the graft donor instead of the recipient.

This clone was observed a few times. The chain employs TRBV3-1 (or the pseudogene TRBV3-2) and TRBJ2-7; 10 nucleotides align to TRBD2. The V gene's germline CDR1 is LGHDT and CDR2 YNNKEL (reference sequence). The CDR3 is made up of 15 amino acids. Trimming took 4 bases from V and 4 from J; bases not matched to a gene: 7. The CDR3 DNA reads as TGTGCCAGCAGCCGCCCTAGCGGGAGAGGTTACGAGCAGTACTTC. Translation: CASSRPSGRGYEQYF.

The chain's CDR3 is CASSLGYGEQFF. In nucleotides, the CDR3 is TGTGCCAGCAGCTTAGGATACGGTGAGCAGTTCTTC. V usage is TRBV11-3 and J usage is TRBJ2-1, with D unclear. Trimming pared 1 base from V and 9 bases from J, leaving 7 bases between. CDR1 is SGHNT and CDR2 is YENEEA in the germline V gene. The CDR3 loop spans 12 amino acids. Filled out from reference TRBV11-3 and TRBJ2-1, the complete variable domain reads EAGVVQSPRYKIIEKKQPVAFWCNPISGHNTLYWYLQNLGQGPELLIRYENEEAVDDSQLPKDRFSAERLKGVDSTLKIQPAELGDSAVYLCASSLGYGEQFFGPGTRLTVL.

V gene TRBV2 combines with J gene TRBJ2-7, with 10 bases identical to TRBD1. In germline, CDR1 is SNHLY, CDR2 FYNNEI. The CDR3 is made up of 18 amino acids. V lost 5 bases, J lost 7 bases, and 20 bases stayed unmatched. In DNA, the CDR3 is TGTGCCAGCAGTCACCAAATCGGAACCGGGACAGGGGTTGGTGAGCAGTACGTC. Protein sequence: CASSHQIGTGTGVGEQYV.

This clone showed up just once. V gene TRBV10-3 combines with J gene TRBJ1-2; maybe TRBD1 (5 bases). Germline loops: CDR1 ENHRY, CDR2 SYGVKD. This CDR3 is 14 amino acids long. Trimming stripped 6 bases from V and 5 bases from J, with 16 bases between. CDR3 bases: TGTGCCATCAGCCCGGGACTGACCGCGTATGGCTACACCTTC. Encoded protein: CAISPGLTAYGYTF.

For the CDR3, the DNA is TGCGCCAGCAGCTTGGATGGGAACGGGGCCAACGTCCTGACTTTC. Residues: CASSLDGNGANVLTF. The chain combines TRBV5-1 with TRBJ2-6; D unclear. Germline V lookup: CDR1 SGHRS, CDR2 YFSETQ. The CDR3 is 15 residues long. Trimming pared 0 bases from V and 4 bases from J, leaving 8 bases between.

This sequence joins TRBV18 and TRBJ2-7; TRBD1 agrees at 7 bases. The CDR3 is 16 amino acids. Trimming removed 4 bases from V and 0 bases from J; junction bases left unmatched: 9. The germline CDR1 and CDR2 sequences are KGHSH and LQKENI. As DNA, the CDR3 is TGTGCCAGCTCACAAGGGACAGCTTTGACCTCCTACGAGCAGTACTTC. The encoded protein is CASSQGTALTSYEQYF.

The chain combines TRBV5-4 with TRBJ2-5; D is possibly TRBD2 (6 bases). Germline lookup yields CDR1 SGHNT and CDR2 YYREEE (reference sequence). Between the trimmed V and J ends, which lost 4 bases and 2 bases, there was a span of 18 bases. The CDR3 has 16 residues. The DNA of the CDR3 is TGTGCCAGCAGCCCCCTCTCACCGGGACTGCAAGAGACCCAGTACTTC. Translation: CASSPLSPGLQETQYF.

The V gene is TRBV29-1, the J gene TRBJ2-1, with D unresolved. CDR1 and CDR2 from the germline V gene are SQVTM and ANQGSEA. The V gene lost 5 bases and the J gene lost 9 bases, with 20 bases spanning the gap. This CDR3 contains 14 residues. Here the CDR3 reads CSVRSQRPNGEQFF. The CDR3 DNA reads as TGCAGCGTTCGGTCCCAAAGGCCGAATGGTGAGCAGTTCTTC.

The chain has TRBV12-3 or TRBV12-4 and TRBJ2-7, with D uncertain. The CDR3 sequence is 13 residues long. V lost 1 base and J 4 bases, leaving 8 bases between the germline ends. This CDR3 reads CASSLGWGYEQYV. The CDR3 bases are TGTGCCAGCAGTTTAGGCTGGGGATACGAGCAGTACGTC.

This clone showed up just a few times. J is TRBJ2-2 and V is TRBV29-1; D gene ambiguous. The V end lost 6 bases, the J end lost 4 bases, and 9 bases lay between the germline ends. The CDR3 contains 12 residues. Germline V gives CDR1 SQVTM, CDR2 ANQGSEA. CDR3 amino acids: CSVLLSTGELFF. The CDR3 DNA reads TGCAGCGTCCTCCTTAGCACCGGGGAGCTGTTTTTT.

The rearrangement links TRBV5-4 to TRBJ1-3; TRBD1 is a possible D gene (6 bases). This CDR3 contains 16 residues. Germline V gene lookup returns CDR1 SGHNT and CDR2 YYREEE (reference sequence). V was clipped by 2 bases and J by 1 base, with 13 bases between them. The CDR3 spells CASSFQPQGSGNTIYF. CDR3 nucleotide sequence: TGTGCCAGCAGCTTCCAACCCCAGGGGTCTGGAAACACCATATATTTT.

The rearrangement uses TRBV18 and TRBJ1-4, with a possible D match to TRBD1 (5 bases). V lost 1 base and J 10 bases, leaving 13 bases between the germline ends. Germline CDR1 reads KGHSH; CDR2 reads LQKENI. The CDR3 runs to 14 residues. The CDR3 here is CASSPRQLQGKLFF. For the CDR3, the DNA is TGTGCCAGCTCACCACGACAGCTGCAGGGAAAACTGTTTTTT.

The chain employs TRBV7-8 and TRBJ2-5; TRBD1 is a possible D gene (5 bases). The germline V and J ends were trimmed by 8 bases and 1 base, with 17 bases remaining between them. Looked up from germline, CDR1 is SGHVS and CDR2 is FQNEAQ. This CDR3 has 15 amino acids. The CDR3 DNA sequence: TGTGCCAGCCAAAGGGGCAGGGTAGGCCAAGAGACCCAGTACTTC. It is translated as CASQRGRVGQETQYF.

The V call is TRBV3-1 (or the pseudogene TRBV3-2), the J call TRBJ2-5; the match to TRBD2 covers 11 bases. This CDR3 region has 16 residues. V was pared by 3 bases and J by 4 bases, with 7 bases of the junction left unmatched. Germline loops: CDR1 LGHDT, CDR2 YNNKEL (reference sequence). CDR3 bases: TGTGCCAGCAGCCAGAATAGCGGGGGGGCCGGAGAGACCCAGTACTTC. Protein product: CASSQNSGGAGETQYF.

This clone is a singleton in its sample. The rearrangement joins TRBV18 to TRBJ1-1; weak D call: TRBD1 (6 bases). The V gene's germline CDR1 is KGHSH and CDR2 LQKENI. V was pared by 4 bases and J by 0 bases, with 21 bases between. The CDR3 contains 18 residues. CDR3 loop: CASSRLYRASGMNTEAFF. CDR3 bases: TGTGCCAGCTCACGATTATACAGGGCCTCTGGCATGAACACTGAAGCTTTCTTT. The full variable domain, rest sourced from reference TRBV18 and TRBJ1-1, is NAGVMQNPRHLVRRRGQEARLRCSPMKGHSHVYWYRQLPEEGLKFMVYLQKENIIDESGMPKERFSAEFPKEGPSILRIQQVVRGDSAAYFCASSRLYRASGMNTEAFFGQGTRLTVV.

This clone occurred once. J is TRBJ1-3 and V is TRBV18; weak D call: TRBD1 (5 bases). CDR3 size: 15 residues. Germline V gives CDR1 KGHSH, CDR2 LQKENI. V was trimmed by 6 bases and J by 2 bases, leaving 14 bases between them. CDR3 coding DNA: TGTGCCAGCTCCGATTCCCAGGGTGCTGGAAACACCATATATTTT. Its translation: CASSDSQGAGNTIYF.

The chain links TRBV5-1 to TRBJ1-3; weak D call: TRBD1 (5 bases). This CDR3 spans 13 amino acids. Germline CDR1 and CDR2: SGHRS and YFSETQ. V was pared by 4 bases and J by 5 bases, with 10 bases between. The CDR3 nucleotides are TGCGCCAGCAGCGGGGGTGTACGAAACACCATATATTTT. Residues: CASSGGVRNTIYF.

The V gene is TRBV19, the J gene TRBJ2-2; D is ambiguous. The germline CDR1 and CDR2 sequences are LNHDA and SQIVND (reference sequence). The CDR3 is 13 amino acids. V was clipped by 3 bases and J by 6 bases, with 8 bases between them. The chain's CDR3 is CASSIGDPGELFF. CDR3 DNA sequence: TGTGCCAGTAGTATCGGAGATCCCGGGGAGCTGTTTTTT.

The CDR3 sequence: CAWSVEVGRGNFEQYF. CDR3 DNA sequence: TGTGCCTGGAGTGTAGAAGTAGGCAGGGGCAACTTCGAGCAGTACTTC. This chain uses TRBV30 with TRBJ2-7; a possible D gene is TRBD1 (6 bases). In germline, CDR1 is GTSNPN, CDR2 SVGIG (reference sequence). This CDR3 is 16 amino acids long. V was pared by 0 bases and J by 6 bases, with 21 bases between.

The chain couples TRBV5-1 to TRBJ2-1, with D tentatively TRBD1 (8 bases). Germline V CDR1 and CDR2: SGHRS, YFSETQ. V shed 3 bases and J shed 4 bases, with 20 bases lying between them. The CDR3 runs to 17 residues. For the CDR3, the DNA is TGCGCCAGCAGCTGGACAGGGAGGGTTTTTAGGTACAATGAGCAGTTCTTC. Protein product: CASSWTGRVFRYNEQFF.

CDR3 nucleotide sequence: TGTGCCAGCAGCTTTTTAGCGGGAACTAGCACAGATACGCAGTATTTT. Protein product: CASSFLAGTSTDTQYF. J is TRBJ2-3 and V is TRBV7-2; 8 bases match TRBD2. The ends lost 3 bases at V and 0 bases at J; junction bases unmatched: 5. This CDR3 has 16 amino acids. Germline V lookup: CDR1 SGHTA, CDR2 FQGNSA.

J is TRBJ2-1 and V is TRBV18; 9 bases map to TRBD2. The CDR3 is made up of 14 amino acids. Germline V gene sequence: CDR1 KGHSH, CDR2 LQKENI. The V segment lost 6 bases and the J segment 5 bases; nucleotides outside the gene matches: 5. Here the CDR3 DNA reads TGTGCCAGCTCGGCCCTAGCGGGAAACAATGAGCAGTTCTTC. Protein sequence: CASSALAGNNEQFF.

The chain uses TRBV10-3 and TRBJ1-4, with 7 bases that match TRBD1. J gave up 0 bases and V 0 bases, and 4 bases lay outside the gene matches. Germline assignment: CDR1 ENHRY and CDR2 SYGVKD. The length of the CDR3 is 17 residues. In DNA, the CDR3 is TGTGCCATCAGTGAGTCGACAGGGCGGGCAACTAATGAAAAACTGTTTTTT. It translates to CAISESTGRATNEKLFF.

The chain combines TRBV3-1 (or the pseudogene TRBV3-2) with TRBJ2-7; the D gene could be TRBD1 or TRBD2 (5 bases each). In germline, CDR1 is LGHDT, CDR2 YNNKEL (reference sequence). This CDR3 spans 14 amino acids. V lost 2 bases and J lost 3, with 11 bases in between. CDR3 sequence: CASSQLWGFYEQYV. DNA for the CDR3: TGTGCCAGCAGCCAACTATGGGGGTTCTACGAGCAGTACGTC.

The V gene is TRBV24-1, the J gene TRBJ2-1, with D perhaps TRBD2 (5 bases). The germline V and J ends were trimmed by 4 bases and 3 bases, with 9 bases remaining between them. CDR1 and CDR2 (germline): KGHDR, SFDVKD. CDR3 size: 14 residues. For the CDR3, the DNA is TGTGCCACCAGTGACCCTACTAGCTACAATGAGCAGTTCTTC. Amino acid sequence: CATSDPTSYNEQFF.